Shown below are 30 T cell receptor beta chains from a single sample sequenced in a study of cytotoxic CD8 clonotypes in ibrutinib-treated CLL. Repertoires were generated with immunoSEQ multiplex PCR, while TCRdb's copy carries only in-frame clones and drops some. The sample shows about 22,000 clones, around 79% of them seen only once. Sequencing was performed on PBMCs, taken before ibrutinib treatment. The receptors come from a human donor with chronic lymphocytic leukemia.

This chain joins TRBV7-2 and TRBJ2-3, with 9 positions matching TRBD1. The CDR3 is 15 amino acids. The trim removed 1 base at V and 5 bases at J, leaving 4 bases unmatched. The V gene's germline CDR1 is SGHTA and CDR2 FQGNSA. The CDR3 DNA reads as TGTGCCAGCAGCTTAGAGGACAGGGGTAGAGATACGCAGTATTTT. It is translated as CASSLEDRGRDTQYF.

This chain joins TRBV6-6 and TRBJ2-1; D is perhaps TRBD1 (6 bases). The CDR3 consists of 15 residues. Trimming removed 5 bases at V and 4 bases at J, with 15 bases between. The germline gives CDR1 MNHNY, CDR2 SVGAGI (reference sequence). CDR3 in DNA: TGTGCCAGCAGTGGACAGTTTGGGGGATACAATGAGCAGTTCTTC. This sequence encodes CASSGQFGGYNEQFF.

In this sample, this clone turned up a few times. The chain combines TRBV28 with TRBJ1-2; D is possibly TRBD1 (6 bases). Germline V gene sequence: CDR1 MDHEN, CDR2 SYDVKM. The CDR3 sequence is 13 residues long. The germline V and J ends were trimmed by 3 bases and 8 bases, with 13 bases remaining between them. The DNA for the CDR3 is TGTGCCAGCAGTTTCCGGGGGCAGGACGGCTACACCTTC. Translating gives CASSFRGQDGYTF.

The V gene is TRBV28, the J gene TRBJ1-5; D gene unclear. V was shortened by 4 bases and J by 8 bases, with 9 bases between the two germline ends. CDR3 size: 12 residues. CDR1 and CDR2 (germline): MDHEN, SYDVKM. CDR3 bases: TGTGCCAGCAGTTCGCAAATGGAGCCCCAGCATTTT. Its protein product is CASSSQMEPQHF.

The chain couples TRBV29-1 to TRBJ2-2, with 9 bases lining up with TRBD1. The junction had 10 bases not matched to a gene; V was cut back by 6 bases and J by 5 bases. The CDR3 sequence is 15 residues long. Looked up from germline, CDR1 is SQVTM and CDR2 is ANQGSEA. The chain's CDR3 is CSVLPQGARTGELFF. CDR3 bases: TGCAGCGTCCTCCCACAGGGGGCACGTACCGGGGAGCTGTTTTTT.

CDR3 sequence reads: CASSLLDAGARGYTF. The DNA of the CDR3 is TGCGCCAGCAGCTTGCTCGACGCCGGGGCGCGCGGCTACACCTTC. The chain combines TRBV5-1 with TRBJ1-2; TRBD1 might be the D (5 bases). This CDR3 region has 15 residues. Germline V gives CDR1 SGHRS, CDR2 YFSETQ. V gave up 1 base and J gave up 8 bases, with 18 bases separating them.

The V and J genes are TRBV6-5 and TRBJ1-2; D may be TRBD1 (6 bases). The CDR3 is 13 residues long. Germline values: CDR1 MNHEY, CDR2 SVGAGI. The V and J ends lost 5 bases and 4 bases respectively, with 11 bases between them. The CDR3 coding sequence is TGTGCCAGCAGTAGCTTAGGGGGCTATGGCTACACCTTC. Encoded protein: CASSSLGGYGYTF.

CDR3 nucleotide sequence: TGTGCCTGGTCCGGGACAGCTACCTACAATGAGCAGTTCTTC. This gives the protein CAWSGTATYNEQFF. This chain links TRBV30 with TRBJ2-1; TRBD1 matches 7 bases. Per germline, CDR1 GTSNPN and CDR2 SVGIG (reference sequence). Unmatched junction bases numbered 6, after V lost 5 bases and J lost 2 bases. The CDR3 contains 14 residues.

The chain uses TRBV6-5 and TRBJ1-3, with TRBD1 identical over 7 bases. V lost 1 base and J lost 1; bases outside the gene matches: 4. CDR1 is MNHEY and CDR2 is SVGAGI in the germline V gene. The CDR3 spans 16 residues. CDR3 in DNA: TGTGCCAGCAGTTACTACGACAGGGCGTCTGGAAACACCATATATTTT. This codes for CASSYYDRASGNTIYF.

Only one count was recorded for this clone. The V gene is TRBV6-1, the J gene TRBJ1-4, with TRBD1 identical over 9 bases. Germline assignment: CDR1 MNHNS and CDR2 SASEGT. The CDR3 extends over 14 amino acids. V was pared by 5 bases and J by 11 bases, with 9 bases of the junction left unmatched. The CDR3 region is CASSHPRTGEKLFF. CDR3 nucleotides: TGTGCCAGCAGTCATCCCCGGACAGGGGAGAAACTGTTTTTT.

This clone was detected a few times. This chain uses TRBV10-2 with TRBJ1-1; D uncertain. Germline-derived CDR1 and CDR2 are WSHSY and SAAADI. The length of the CDR3 is 11 residues. Trimming left V 6 bases short and J 2 bases short, with 4 bases between. This chain's CDR3 is CASRDNTEAFF. The CDR3 coding sequence is TGCGCCAGCAGAGACAACACTGAAGCTTTCTTT.

This clone was detected once. The chain joins TRBV11-1 to TRBJ1-6; D ambiguous. The CDR3 has 16 residues. The germline CDR1 and CDR2 sequences are SGHAT and FQDESV (reference sequence). Trimming stripped 4 bases from V and 7 bases from J, with 17 bases between. CDR3 protein: CASSYRSGPENSPLHF. CDR3 DNA: TGTGCCAGCAGCTATAGATCGGGTCCAGAGAATTCACCCCTCCACTTT.

The rearrangement uses TRBV14 and TRBJ2-1; no clear D. Trimming removed 5 bases at V and 0 bases at J, with 17 bases between. Germline values: CDR1 SGHDN, CDR2 FVKESK. The CDR3 has 17 amino acids. CDR3 protein: CASSKRASTSSYNEQFF. The CDR3 DNA is TGTGCCAGCAGCAAAAGAGCCTCCACAAGCTCCTACAATGAGCAGTTCTTC.

The gene calls are TRBV2 and TRBJ1-1; D gene uncertain. Trimming cost V 5 bases and J 7 bases, with 14 bases left between them. The CDR3 contains 13 residues. The germline gives CDR1 SNHLY, CDR2 FYNNEI. CDR3: CASSQRWYGEAFF. In nucleotides, the CDR3 is TGTGCCAGCAGTCAAAGGTGGTACGGTGAAGCTTTCTTT.

The chain employs TRBV4-1 and TRBJ1-5, with D possibly matching TRBD1 (5 bases). This CDR3 region has 15 residues. Germline V lookup: CDR1 MGHRA, CDR2 YSYEKL. The germline V and J ends were trimmed by 5 bases and 4 bases, with 15 bases remaining between them. The CDR3 region has the DNA TGCGCCAGCAGCGAATCGTCAGGGAGTAATCAGCCCCAGCATTTT. The encoded protein is CASSESSGSNQPQHF.

This chain connects TRBV28 to TRBJ2-3; 8 nucleotides agree with TRBD1. V shed 5 bases and J 4 bases; nucleotides not matched to a gene: 8. CDR1 and CDR2 from the germline V gene are MDHEN and SYDVKM. The CDR3 covers 15 residues. For the CDR3, the DNA is TGTGCCAGCAGTCCCCAGGGGGCCCCCGCAGATACGCAGTATTTT. As protein: CASSPQGAPADTQYF.

This chain links TRBV5-6 with TRBJ1-1; 8 nucleotides align to TRBD1. In germline, CDR1 is SGHDT, CDR2 YYEEEE. There are 15 residues in the CDR3. V shed 5 bases and J 2 bases; nucleotides not matched to a gene: 8. Here the CDR3 reads CASRDGQGRNTEAFF. CDR3 DNA sequence: TGTGCCAGCAGGGACGGACAGGGTCGAAACACTGAAGCTTTCTTT.

The chain is built from TRBV12-5 and TRBJ2-1, with D perhaps assigned TRBD1 or TRBD2 (5 bases each). Trimming removed 2 bases at V and 3 bases at J, with 11 bases between. This CDR3 has 15 amino acids. Germline CDR1 LGHNT, CDR2 FRNRAP. CDR3 amino acids: CASGLQGVLYNEQFF. CDR3 coding DNA: TGTGCTAGTGGTTTGCAGGGAGTCCTCTACAATGAGCAGTTCTTC.

This chain links TRBV7-2 with TRBJ1-1; D uncertain. Germline V gene sequence: CDR1 SGHTA, CDR2 FQGNSA. There are 16 residues in the CDR3. V lost 1 base, J lost 1 base, and 13 bases lay in between. CDR3 in DNA: TGTGCCAGCAGCTTAGACCCCGTGGCACGGAACACTGAAGCTTTCTTT. The encoded protein is CASSLDPVARNTEAFF.

The chain combines TRBV4-2 with TRBJ2-1; 15 nucleotides agree with TRBD2. V was clipped by 3 bases and J by 7 bases; unmatched bases: 13. The V gene's germline CDR1 is LGHNA and CDR2 YNFKEQ. CDR3 size: 19 residues. CDR3 nucleotides: TGTGCCAGCAGCCAGGAGGGACTAGCGGGAGGATCGGCTATAAATGAGCAGTTCTTC. This gives the protein CASSQEGLAGGSAINEQFF.

V gene TRBV2 combines with J gene TRBJ2-2; 9 bases agree with TRBD2. Germline trimming cut 2 bases from V and 5 bases from J; bases unmatched to any gene: 9. The CDR3 runs to 17 residues. The germline CDR1 and CDR2 sequences are SNHLY and FYNNEI. The CDR3 DNA is TGTGCCAGCAGTGAACGTGAGCGGGGGGACCCGACCGGGGAGCTGTTTTTT. Its translation: CASSERERGDPTGELFF.

The rearrangement joins TRBV5-4 to TRBJ1-1; tentative D call: TRBD1 (6 bases). CDR1 SGHNT and CDR2 YYREEE come from the germline V gene (reference sequence). The CDR3 runs 14 residues. The V and J ends lost 2 bases and 11 bases respectively, with 19 bases between them. The CDR3 protein is CASSFEGRAGEAFF. Here the CDR3 DNA reads TGTGCCAGCAGCTTCGAGGGGAGGGCAGGGGAGGCTTTCTTT.

The chain is built from TRBV7-2 and TRBJ2-7; 9 nucleotides align to TRBD2. V trimming: 0 bases; J trimming: 2 bases; junction bases outside the gene matches: 11. This CDR3 is built from 18 residues. CDR1 and CDR2 (germline): SGHTA, FQGNSA. Written as DNA, the CDR3 is TGTGCCAGCAGCTTAGCTGGAACCGGGACTAGCCGTGCCTACGAGCAGTACTTC. Translating gives CASSLAGTGTSRAYEQYF.

The sample holds a few counts of this clone. This chain connects TRBV7-9 to TRBJ2-7, with D possibly TRBD2 on 5 matching bases. The germline CDR1 and CDR2 sequences are SEHNR and FQNEAQ (reference sequence). V dropped 3 bases and J dropped 4 bases, with 13 bases sitting between them. The CDR3 sequence is 14 residues long. The DNA of the CDR3 is TGTGCCAGCAGCTTCTATGACGGGGTATACGAGCAGTACTTC. It codes for CASSFYDGVYEQYF. Full variable domain (remainder filled in from reference TRBV7-9 and TRBJ2-7): DTGVSQNPRHKITKRGQNVTFRCDPISEHNRLYWYRQTLGQGPEFLTYFQNEAQLEKSRLLSDRFSAERPKGSFSTLEIQRTEQGDSAMYLCASSFYDGVYEQYFGPGTRLTVT.

The V gene is TRBV28, the J gene TRBJ1-2, with D possibly matching TRBD1 (5 bases). This CDR3 contains 11 residues. CDR1 and CDR2 (germline): MDHEN, SYDVKM. V lost 8 bases, J lost 4 bases, and 8 bases lay in between. The CDR3 sequence is CASGHTYGYTF. DNA for the CDR3: TGTGCCAGCGGACATACCTATGGCTACACCTTC.

V usage is TRBV11-2 and J usage is TRBJ1-1; unclear D gene. CDR1 is SGHAT, CDR2 FQNNGV, per germline. V lost 2 bases to trimming and J lost 1 base, with 14 bases between them. The CDR3 has 16 amino acids. The DNA for the CDR3 is TGTGCCAGCAGCTTACGCCCCCACTTCGGGAACACTGAAGCTTTCTTT. Translation: CASSLRPHFGNTEAFF.

The chain recombines TRBV15 with TRBJ1-2, with no clear D. Looked up from germline, CDR1 is LNHNV and CDR2 is YYDKDF (reference sequence). There are 15 residues in the CDR3. The ends were cut back, 1 base at V and 0 bases at J, with 9 bases in the middle. The CDR3 sequence: CATSRGLLSNYGYTF. The CDR3 region has the DNA TGTGCCACCAGCAGAGGACTCCTCTCTAACTATGGCTACACCTTC.

The table lists this clone with a few counts. The chain recombines TRBV7-8 with TRBJ1-5; 7 bases match TRBD1. The ends lost 5 bases at V and 2 bases at J; junction bases unmatched: 6. Germline CDR1 is SGHVS and CDR2 is FQNEAQ. The CDR3 totals 15 residues. The CDR3: CASSPDRVGNQPQHF. CDR3 nucleotides: TGTGCCAGCAGCCCTGACAGGGTAGGCAATCAGCCCCAGCATTTT.

V is TRBV19 and J is TRBJ2-7; D ambiguous. V was pared by 5 bases and J by 6 bases, with 17 bases between. Germline V gives CDR1 LNHDA, CDR2 SQIVND (reference sequence). The CDR3 runs to 14 residues. The CDR3 here is CASSAGTLSFEQYF. Here the CDR3 DNA reads TGTGCCAGTAGTGCCGGCACCCTTAGCTTCGAGCAGTACTTC.

The V and J genes are TRBV5-1 and TRBJ2-3, with 10 bases aligning to TRBD1. Germline CDR1 and CDR2: SGHRS and YFSETQ. This CDR3 region has 15 residues. The V gene end was trimmed by 0 bases and the J gene end by 7 bases; junction bases not matched to a gene: 5. CDR3 in DNA: TGCGCCAGCAGCTTGGTCCCGGGACAGGGGAATACGCAGTATTTT. It specifies CASSLVPGQGNTQYF.